This is a list of T cell receptor beta chains from one sample in a study of neoadjuvant anti-PD-1 for oral cavity cancer. Repertoires were generated with immunoSEQ multiplex PCR, while TCRdb's copy carries only in-frame clones and drops some. Altogether around 15,000 clones are present, 67% being singletons, with the ten largest covering 2.5%. Sequencing was performed on PBMCs, taken before nivolumab (anti-PD-1) treatment. The receptors derive from a person between 40 and 85 years old with oral cavity squamous cell carcinoma. CDR3s include the opening cysteine and the closing phenylalanine or tryptophan. A D gene is named only where the DNA matches it firmly. Clone size is shown for a subset of rows, as once, few, many or a class of expanded clone.

TRBV30	.	TRBJ1-5	.	CAWSGAAGNQPQHF	TGTGCCTGGAGTGGAGCAGCGGGCAATCAGCCCCAGCATTTT
TRBV7-2	.	TRBJ2-3	few	CASSLPSDTQYF	TGTGCCAGCAGCTTACCGTCAGATACGCAGTATTTT
TRBV2	.	TRBJ1-1	.	CASKTANTEAFF	TGTGCCAGCAAGACAGCGAACACTGAAGCTTTCTTT
TRBV6-5	TRBD2	TRBJ2-7	.	CASSYRAGEGYEQYF	TGTGCCAGCAGTTACAGGGCGGGAGAGGGGTACGAGCAGTACTTC
TRBV7-9	.	TRBJ1-1	.	CASTADRGVSEAFF	TGTGCCAGCACCGCGGACAGAGGCGTTTCTGAAGCTTTCTTT
TRBV11-2	.	TRBJ2-2	.	CASSFQPQDTGELFF	TGTGCCAGCAGCTTCCAACCCCAGGACACCGGGGAGCTGTTTTTT
TRBV7-9	.	TRBJ2-5	.	CASSRPQGRETQYF	TGTGCCAGCAGCCGCCCCCAGGGAAGAGAGACCCAGTACTTC
TRBV4-1	TRBD2	TRBJ2-1	.	CASSTIAGSYNEQFF	TGCGCCAGCAGCACGATAGCGGGGTCCTACAATGAGCAGTTCTTC
TRBV7-9	.	TRBJ1-1	.	CASSLDPGGTEAFF	TGTGCCAGCAGCTTAGATCCCGGGGGCACTGAAGCTTTCTTT
TRBV19	.	TRBJ2-5	.	CATGQIQETQYF	TGTGCCACAGGACAGATCCAAGAGACCCAGTACTTC
TRBV4-2	.	TRBJ2-7	.	CASSQGLEQYF	TGTGCCAGCAGCCAGGGCTTGGAGCAGTACTTC
TRBV15	.	TRBJ2-1	few	CATSSTRTLGDEQFF	TGTGCCACCAGCAGCACCCGGACCTTAGGGGATGAGCAGTTCTTC
TRBV19	.	TRBJ2-1	.	CASSKGGSSYNEQFF	TGTGCCAGTAGTAAAGGGGGTTCCTCATACAATGAGCAGTTCTTC
TRBV7-9	.	TRBJ1-4	few	CASSPTFVATNEKLFF	TGTGCCAGCAGCCCAACATTCGTTGCAACTAATGAAAAACTGTTTTTT
TRBV11-3	.	TRBJ2-3	.	CASSLDGASTDTQYF	TGTGCCAGCAGCTTAGATGGGGCTAGCACAGATACGCAGTATTTT
TRBV11-3	TRBD1	TRBJ2-3	.	CASSSGVTGSTDTQYF	TGTGCCAGCAGCTCCGGCGTGACAGGGTCCACAGATACGCAGTATTTT
TRBV29-1	.	TRBJ1-4	.	CSVQLGNEKLFF	TGCAGCGTCCAGTTGGGTAATGAAAAACTGTTTTTT
TRBV30	.	TRBJ2-2	.	CAWSFIGAGELFF	TGTGCCTGGAGCTTCATCGGGGCCGGGGAGCTGTTTTTT
TRBV2	.	TRBJ2-3	.	CASSETDTQYF	TGTGCCAGCAGTGAGACGGATACGCAGTATTTT
TRBV2	TRBD1	TRBJ1-1	.	CASRPDRGANTEAFF	TGTGCCAGCAGGCCGGACAGGGGAGCTAACACTGAAGCTTTCTTT
TRBV5-1	.	TRBJ1-5	.	CASSLEGGHQPQHF	TGCGCCAGCAGCTTGGAAGGGGGGCATCAGCCCCAGCATTTT
TRBV19	TRBD1	TRBJ2-6	once	CASSIFGTGTSGANVLTF	TGTGCCAGTAGTATCTTCGGGACAGGGACCTCTGGGGCCAACGTCCTGACTTTC